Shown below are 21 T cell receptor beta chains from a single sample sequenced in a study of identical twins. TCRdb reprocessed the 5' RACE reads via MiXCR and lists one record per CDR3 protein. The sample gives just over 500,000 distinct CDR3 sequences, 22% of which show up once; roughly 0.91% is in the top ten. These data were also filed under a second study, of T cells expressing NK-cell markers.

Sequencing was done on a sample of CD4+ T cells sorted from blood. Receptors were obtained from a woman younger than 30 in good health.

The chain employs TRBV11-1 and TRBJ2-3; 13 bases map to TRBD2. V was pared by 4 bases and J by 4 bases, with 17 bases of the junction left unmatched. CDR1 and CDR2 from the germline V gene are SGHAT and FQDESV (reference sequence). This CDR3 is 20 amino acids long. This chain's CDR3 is CASSSLGGTRTSGSSDTQYF. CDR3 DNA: TGTGCCAGCAGCTCCCTAGGGGGTACTCGGACTAGCGGGAGCTCAGATACGCAGTATTTT.

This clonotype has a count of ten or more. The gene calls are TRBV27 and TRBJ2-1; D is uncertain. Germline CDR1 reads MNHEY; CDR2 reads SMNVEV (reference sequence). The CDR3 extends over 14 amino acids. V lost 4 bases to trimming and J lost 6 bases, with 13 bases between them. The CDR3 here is CASSSYRASNEQFF. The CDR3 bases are TGTGCCAGCAGTTCATACCGGGCCAGCAATGAGCAGTTCTTC.

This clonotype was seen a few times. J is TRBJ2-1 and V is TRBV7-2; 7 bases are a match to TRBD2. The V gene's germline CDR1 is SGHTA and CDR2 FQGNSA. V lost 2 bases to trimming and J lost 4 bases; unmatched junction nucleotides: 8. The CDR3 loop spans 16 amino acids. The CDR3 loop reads CASSLHASGDYNEQFF. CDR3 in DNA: TGTGCCAGCAGCTTACACGCCAGCGGGGATTACAATGAGCAGTTCTTC.

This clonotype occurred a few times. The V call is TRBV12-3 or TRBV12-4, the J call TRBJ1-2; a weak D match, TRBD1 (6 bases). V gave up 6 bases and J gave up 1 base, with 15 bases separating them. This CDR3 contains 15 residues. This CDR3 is CASSLTGPFNYGYTF. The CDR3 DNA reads TGTGCCAGCAGCCTGACAGGCCCTTTTAACTATGGCTACACCTTC.

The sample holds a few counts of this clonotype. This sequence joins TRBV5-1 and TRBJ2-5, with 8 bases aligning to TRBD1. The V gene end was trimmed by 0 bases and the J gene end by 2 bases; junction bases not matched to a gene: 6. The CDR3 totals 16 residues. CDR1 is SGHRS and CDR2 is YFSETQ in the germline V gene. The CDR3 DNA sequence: TGCGCCAGCAGCTTGGCAAGGGACAGGCTTCAAGAGACCCAGTACTTC. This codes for CASSLARDRLQETQYF.

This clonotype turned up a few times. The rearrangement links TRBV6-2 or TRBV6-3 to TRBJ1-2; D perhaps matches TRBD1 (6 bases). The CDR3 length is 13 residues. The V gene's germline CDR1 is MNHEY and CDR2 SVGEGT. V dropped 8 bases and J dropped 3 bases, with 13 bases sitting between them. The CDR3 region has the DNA TGTGCCAGCCTGGACAGTACGGACTATGGCTACACCTTC. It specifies CASLDSTDYGYTF.

In DNA form, the CDR3 reads TGCAGTGCCTCCGACAGACCCTACGAGCAGTACTTC. It encodes CSASDRPYEQYF. The genes are TRBV20-1 and TRBJ2-7, with a weak D call TRBD1 (5 bases). This CDR3 is 12 amino acids long. The germline gives CDR1 DFQATT, CDR2 SNEGSKA (reference sequence). The V gene lost 6 bases and the J gene lost 2 bases, with 11 bases spanning the gap.

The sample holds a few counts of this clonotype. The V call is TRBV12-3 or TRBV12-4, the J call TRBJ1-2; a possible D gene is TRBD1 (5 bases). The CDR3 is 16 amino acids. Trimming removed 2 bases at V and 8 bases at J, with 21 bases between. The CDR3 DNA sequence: TGTGCCAGCAGTTTATATCAGGGCAGCCACAAGGTCGGCTACACCTTC. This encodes CASSLYQGSHKVGYTF.

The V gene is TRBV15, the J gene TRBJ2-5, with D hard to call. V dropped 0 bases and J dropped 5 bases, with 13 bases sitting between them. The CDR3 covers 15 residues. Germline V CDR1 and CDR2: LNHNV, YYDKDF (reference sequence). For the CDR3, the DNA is TGTGCCACCAGCAGAGAAGGTTTCAGGAAGGAGACCCAGTACTTC. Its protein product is CATSREGFRKETQYF.

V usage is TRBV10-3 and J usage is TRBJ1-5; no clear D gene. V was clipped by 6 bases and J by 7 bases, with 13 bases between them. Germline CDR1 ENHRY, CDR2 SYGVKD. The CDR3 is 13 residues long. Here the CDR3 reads CAISSGGRQPQHF. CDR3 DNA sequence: TGTGCCATCAGCTCGGGAGGCCGGCAGCCCCAGCATTTT.

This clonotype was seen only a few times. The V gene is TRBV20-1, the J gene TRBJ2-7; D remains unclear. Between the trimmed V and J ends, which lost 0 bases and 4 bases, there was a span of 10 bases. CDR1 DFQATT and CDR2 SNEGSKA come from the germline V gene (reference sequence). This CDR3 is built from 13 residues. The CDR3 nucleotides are TGCAGTGCTAGAGATCAAGGGTTATACGAGCAGTACTTC. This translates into CSARDQGLYEQYF.

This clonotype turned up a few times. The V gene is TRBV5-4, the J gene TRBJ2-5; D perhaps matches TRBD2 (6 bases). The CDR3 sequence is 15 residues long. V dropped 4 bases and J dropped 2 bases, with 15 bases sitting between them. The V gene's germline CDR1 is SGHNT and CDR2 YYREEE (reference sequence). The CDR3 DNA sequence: TGTGCCAGCAGCCGAAGATTGGAGGGGCAAGAGACCCAGTACTTC. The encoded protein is CASSRRLEGQETQYF.

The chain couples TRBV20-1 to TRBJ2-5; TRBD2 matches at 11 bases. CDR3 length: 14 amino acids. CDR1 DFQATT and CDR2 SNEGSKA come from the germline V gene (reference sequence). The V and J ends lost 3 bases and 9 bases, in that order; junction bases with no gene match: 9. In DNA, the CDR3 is TGCAGTGCTAGGGGACTAGCGGCCGACGAAGCCCAGTACTTC. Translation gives CSARGLAADEAQYF.

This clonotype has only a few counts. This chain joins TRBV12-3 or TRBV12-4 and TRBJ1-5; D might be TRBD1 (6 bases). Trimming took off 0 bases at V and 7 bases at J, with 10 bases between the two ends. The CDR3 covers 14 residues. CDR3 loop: CASSLARGKQPQHF. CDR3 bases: TGTGCCAGCAGTTTAGCTAGGGGGAAGCAGCCCCAGCATTTT.

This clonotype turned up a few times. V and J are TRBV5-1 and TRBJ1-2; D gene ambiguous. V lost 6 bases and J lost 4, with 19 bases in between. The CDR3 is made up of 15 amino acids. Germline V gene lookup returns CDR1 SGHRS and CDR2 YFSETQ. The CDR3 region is CASTSWGSAGYGYTF. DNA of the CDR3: TGCGCCAGCACCTCCTGGGGATCGGCGGGCTATGGCTACACCTTC.

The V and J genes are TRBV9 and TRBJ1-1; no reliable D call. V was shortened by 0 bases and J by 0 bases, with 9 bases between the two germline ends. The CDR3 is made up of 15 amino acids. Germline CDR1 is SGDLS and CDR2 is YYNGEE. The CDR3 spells CASSVASGMNTEAFF. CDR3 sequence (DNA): TGTGCCAGCAGCGTAGCCTCGGGCATGAACACTGAAGCTTTCTTT.

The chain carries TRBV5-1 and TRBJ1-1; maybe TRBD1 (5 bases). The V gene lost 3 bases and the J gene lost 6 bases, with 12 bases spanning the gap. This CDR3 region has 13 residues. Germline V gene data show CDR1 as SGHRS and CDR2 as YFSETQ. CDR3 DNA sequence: TGCGCCAGCAGCTGGGACGGAACGGCTGAAGCTTTCTTT. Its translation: CASSWDGTAEAFF. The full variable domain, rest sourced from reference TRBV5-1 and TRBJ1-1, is KAGVTQTPRYLIKTRGQQVTLSCSPISGHRSVSWYQQTPGQGLQFLFEYFSETQRNKGNFPGRFSGRQFSNSRSEMNVSTLELGDSALYLCASSWDGTAEAFFGQGTRLTVV.

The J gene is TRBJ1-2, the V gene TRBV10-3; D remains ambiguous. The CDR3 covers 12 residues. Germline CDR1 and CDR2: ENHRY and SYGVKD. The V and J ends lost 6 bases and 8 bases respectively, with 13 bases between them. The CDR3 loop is CAISGNSGGYTF. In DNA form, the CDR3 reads TGTGCCATCAGCGGGAATTCGGGGGGCTACACCTTC.

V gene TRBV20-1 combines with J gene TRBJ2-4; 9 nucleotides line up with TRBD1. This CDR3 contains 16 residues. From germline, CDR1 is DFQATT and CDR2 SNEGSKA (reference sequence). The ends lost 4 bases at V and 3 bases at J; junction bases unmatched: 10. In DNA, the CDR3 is TGCAGTGCTACTAGGACAGGGGCGGTCGGCAAAAACATTCAGTACTTC. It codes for CSATRTGAVGKNIQYF.

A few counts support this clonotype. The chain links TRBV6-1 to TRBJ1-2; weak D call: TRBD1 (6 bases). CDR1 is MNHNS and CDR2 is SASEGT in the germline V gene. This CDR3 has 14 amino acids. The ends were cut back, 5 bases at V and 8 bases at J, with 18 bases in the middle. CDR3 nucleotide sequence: TGTGCCAGCAGTAGGGGGGGTGGGTTCGAAGGCTACACCTTC. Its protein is CASSRGGGFEGYTF.

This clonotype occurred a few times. The CDR3 spells CSATQGFTEAFF. In DNA form, the CDR3 reads TGCAGTGCTACTCAGGGTTTCACTGAAGCTTTCTTT. The chain combines TRBV20-1 with TRBJ1-1; possibly TRBD1 for D (5 bases). Trimming took off 4 bases at V and 4 bases at J, with 10 bases between the two ends. CDR3 length: 12 residues. Germline values: CDR1 DFQATT, CDR2 SNEGSKA (reference sequence).